Each of the 10 T cell receptor beta chains below was sequenced from the same sample in a study of identifying expanded T cells in peripheral blood (dated by TCRdb to 2018 to 2020). Receptor libraries were prepared by the immunoSEQ multiplex PCR assay. Held by TCRdb, this immuneACCESS table contains in-frame sequences only and omits some clones. Under half of the omission traces to an unresolved V gene where checked; the cause of the rest is unknown. In all, the sample holds some 100,000 clones, and around 88% of those were seen once. The ten most abundant clones make up about a sixth of the sample. The sample comprised blood. These receptors were taken from a person aged 18 to 70 in good health.

The chain links TRBV20-1 to TRBJ2-7; no firm D call. Germline V gene data show CDR1 as DFQATT and CDR2 as SNEGSKA (reference sequence). Trimming stripped 1 base from V and 4 bases from J, with 5 bases between. This CDR3 contains 11 residues. CDR3 amino acids: CSARVVYEQYF. The CDR3 DNA follows: TGCAGTGCTAGAGTTGTTTACGAGCAGTACTTC.

This clone has a single count. J is TRBJ2-1 and V is TRBV5-4; TRBD1 matches at 10 bases. The germline V gene encodes CDR1 SGHNT and CDR2 YYREEE (reference sequence). J lost 3 bases, V lost 4 bases, and 4 bases had no gene match. The length of the CDR3 is 15 residues. CDR3 region: CASSTRTGGYNEQFF. CDR3 DNA: TGTGCCAGCAGCACCAGGACAGGGGGCTACAATGAGCAGTTCTTC.

The chain is built from TRBV15 and TRBJ1-1, with TRBD1 as a possible D gene (5 bases). This CDR3 has 11 residues. Germline CDR1 LNHNV, CDR2 YYDKDF (reference sequence). Trimming removed 10 bases from V and 9 bases from J, with 15 bases in between. The CDR3 DNA sequence: TGTGCCATGGGGCAGGGCAGGAAAGCTTTCTTT. This sequence encodes CAMGQGRKAFF. The variable domain in full, completed from reference TRBV15 and TRBJ1-1, reads DAMVIQNPRYQVTQFGKPVTLSCSQTLNHNVMYWYQQKSSQAPKLLFHYYDKDFNNEADTPDNFQSRRPNTSFCFLDIRSPGLGDTAMYLCAMGQGRKAFFGQGTRLTVV.

This clone appeared a single time. The chain couples TRBV5-5 to TRBJ1-2; D is unclear. This CDR3 comprises 16 residues. Germline values: CDR1 SGHKS, CDR2 YYEKEE (reference sequence). V was pared by 0 bases and J by 0 bases, with 12 bases between. For the CDR3, the DNA is TGTGCCAGCAGCTTGGAAGGTGGAGTACCTAACTATGGCTACACCTTC. Its protein is CASSLEGGVPNYGYTF.

This clone was picked up a small number of times. The chain employs TRBV27 and TRBJ1-5, with D hard to call. The CDR3 is 13 amino acids. Germline V gene lookup returns CDR1 MNHEY and CDR2 SMNVEV (reference sequence). V was cut by 0 bases and J by 7 bases, with 7 bases left in between. The CDR3 sequence: CASSLSGVQPQHF. The CDR3 nucleotides read TGTGCCAGCAGTTTATCGGGAGTGCAGCCCCAGCATTTT.

The CDR3 nucleotides are TGTGCCAGTAGTATACGGGTGGACACTGAAGCTTTCTTT. Amino acid sequence: CASSIRVDTEAFF. The chain links TRBV19 to TRBJ1-1; no clear D gene. The CDR3 has 13 residues. The germline V gene encodes CDR1 LNHDA and CDR2 SQIVND (reference sequence). V lost 2 bases and J 3 bases, leaving 7 bases between the germline ends.

The rearrangement links TRBV18 to TRBJ1-1; D call uncertain. Germline values: CDR1 KGHSH, CDR2 LQKENI. Trimming stripped 3 bases from V and 1 base from J, with 12 bases between. CDR3 size: 15 residues. The CDR3, as DNA: TGTGCCAGCTCACCTGGCTGGGCGCCGAACACTGAAGCTTTCTTT. Translated, it gives CASSPGWAPNTEAFF.

The V gene is TRBV6-5, the J gene TRBJ2-7, with D perhaps given as TRBD1 or TRBD2 (5 bases each). V lost 8 bases and J 4 bases, leaving 21 bases between the germline ends. Germline V gene lookup returns CDR1 MNHEY and CDR2 SVGAGI. The CDR3 contains 15 residues. The CDR3, as DNA: TGTGCCAGCCCGACACGGAATTGGGACCGTTACGAGCAGTACTTC. Amino acids: CASPTRNWDRYEQYF.

The chain combines TRBV10-3 with TRBJ2-7, with 7 bases aligning to TRBD1. The CDR3 is 17 amino acids. Germline V gives CDR1 ENHRY, CDR2 SYGVKD. V shed 0 bases and J 2 bases; nucleotides not matched to a gene: 10. The CDR3 region has the DNA TGTGCCATCAGTGAGTCGTTGGTTGGGGACAGTCCCTACGAGCAGTACTTC. Its protein product is CAISESLVGDSPYEQYF.

The CDR3 DNA is TGTGCCAGCAGCTTGGGCAGACTCTACGAGCAGTACTTC. It codes for CASSLGRLYEQYF. The rearrangement uses TRBV11-1 and TRBJ2-7; D is unresolved. V lost 3 bases to trimming and J lost 3 bases, with 9 bases between them. CDR3 size: 13 residues. Germline CDR1 SGHAT, CDR2 FQDESV (reference sequence).